Listed here are 8 T cell receptor beta chains from one sample, sequenced in a study of technical replicates of blood from several donors. Method: immunoSEQ multiplex PCR; TCRdb's copy keeps in-frame clones and lacks some. The table lists tens of thousands of clones, 85% to 90% of them singletons. The sequenced material came from PBMCs. These TCRs come from a human donor in good health. Some clones in this sample may be carry-over from other donors' samples.

This clone showed up just once. The rearrangement uses TRBV29-1 and TRBJ1-1, with D unresolved. V shed 6 bases and J shed 0 bases, with 14 bases lying between them. This CDR3 is 14 amino acids long. The V gene's germline CDR1 is SQVTM and CDR2 ANQGSEA. The CDR3 nucleotides are TGCAGCGTGTCCCAAGAGCCCATGAACACTGAAGCTTTCTTT. Amino acids: CSVSQEPMNTEAFF. Looking up the rest from reference TRBV29-1 and TRBJ1-1 gives the full variable domain: SAVISQKPSRDICQRGTSLTIQCQVDSQVTMMFWYRQQPGQSLTLIATANQGSEATYESGFVIDKFPISRPNLTFSTLTVSNMSPEDSSIYLCSVSQEPMNTEAFFGQGTRLTVV.

This clone was recorded once. V usage is TRBV4-3 and J usage is TRBJ1-4; TRBD1 is a possible D gene (5 bases). Germline CDR1 LGHNA, CDR2 YSLEER. Trimming removed 0 bases at V and 3 bases at J, with 11 bases between. The CDR3 consists of 16 residues. CDR3 in DNA: TGCGCCAGCAGCCAAGAGGGGGGATCCCCTAATGAAAAACTGTTTTTT. As protein: CASSQEGGSPNEKLFF.

Only a few counts were recorded for this clone. The genes are TRBV7-3 and TRBJ2-2; a possible D gene is TRBD2 (6 bases). Per germline, CDR1 SGHTA and CDR2 FQGTGA. V lost 2 bases, J lost 1 base, and 11 bases lay in between. This CDR3 is 16 amino acids long. The CDR3 protein is CASSLFGGRNTGELFF. Written as DNA, the CDR3 is TGTGCCAGCAGCTTATTCGGGGGACGGAACACCGGGGAGCTGTTTTTT.

The chain has TRBV29-1 and TRBJ2-2; D call uncertain. Trimming pared 3 bases from V and 6 bases from J, leaving 8 bases between. CDR1 SQVTM and CDR2 ANQGSEA come from the germline V gene. CDR3 length: 12 amino acids. In DNA, the CDR3 is TGCAGCGTTGATCCGGGTCCCGGGGAGCTGTTTTTT. Its protein product is CSVDPGPGELFF.

This clone has more than one count but fewer than ten. This chain joins TRBV2 and TRBJ2-3; the D gene is possibly TRBD1 (6 bases). This CDR3 comprises 14 residues. V was trimmed by 3 bases and J by 2 bases, leaving 9 bases between them. The germline gives CDR1 SNHLY, CDR2 FYNNEI. The CDR3 loop reads CASSDTGFTDTQYF. The CDR3 region has the DNA TGTGCCAGCAGTGATACAGGGTTCACAGATACGCAGTATTTT.

The chain's CDR3 is CASSLRLAGNPNTGELFF. For the CDR3, the DNA is TGCGCCAGCAGCTTGAGGCTAGCGGGGAACCCGAACACCGGGGAGCTGTTTTTT. The chain carries TRBV5-1 and TRBJ2-2; 9 bases are shared with TRBD2. Germline V gene lookup returns CDR1 SGHRS and CDR2 YFSETQ. This CDR3 is built from 18 residues. V shed 1 base, J shed 0 bases, and the junction held 7 bases outside the gene matches.

This clone was recorded a few times. The chain has TRBV18 and TRBJ2-5, with D possibly TRBD1 on 5 matching bases. Germline CDR1 is KGHSH and CDR2 is LQKENI. This CDR3 contains 12 residues. CDR3 loop: CAGQGAGETQYF. The CDR3 bases are TGTGCAGGCCAGGGCGCAGGGGAGACCCAGTACTTC.

This chain uses TRBV4-2 with TRBJ2-7; 9 bases are shared with TRBD2. The germline gives CDR1 LGHNA, CDR2 YNFKEQ. The CDR3 has 15 residues. V was clipped by 8 bases and J by 0 bases; unmatched bases: 8. The CDR3 loop is CASRSSGDSSYEQYF. The CDR3, as DNA: TGTGCCAGCCGGTCTAGCGGGGATAGCTCCTACGAGCAGTACTTC.